This T cell receptor beta chain emerged from a study of shared clonotypes between healthy human individuals (dated by TCRdb to 2018 to 2021). A note on the overall study: The cohort included three men and a couple of women between 18 and 49 years of age. To estimate repertoire size and how much clonotype sharing occurs between individuals, the study deeply sequenced the blood TCR repertoires of five healthy adults. Leukapheresis yielded between about 0.85 and 10 billion PBMCs per donor. Libraries were prepared and TCR repertoires were sequenced by different laboratories using diverse techniques, in order to increase sequencing depth and limit assay-specific biases. For each donor, CD4 naive and CD4 memory were each given three plates, CD8 naive was given two plates, and CD8 memory was given one plate. General study outcomes and caveats: Only blood was sampled, and tissue TCR repertoires likely differ from those in blood. Approximately 5% of naive CD4, around 3.6% of naive CD8, around 2.3% of memory CD4, and around 0.42% of memory CD8 clonotypes were shared across four donors. Pairwise subsampling led to the expectation that sequencing depth would affect the degree of clonotype sharing among donors. Naive subsets generally had larger estimated clonotype richness than memory subsets did. Higher generation probabilities were observed for clonotypes shared by all four sorted-subset donors than for non-shared clonotypes. Incomplete sequencing was indicated by rarefaction of sorted-subset datasets, despite the large sequencing depth. The small number of donors limited the genetic and exposure-history diversity represented.

As concerns this clone: The specificity of this receptor is unknown. No base quality information exists; no much larger clone differs at one position.

The donors were healthy, HIV-negative adults who had no recently reported acute infections or vaccinations. Every donor was a Caucasian adult living in Nashville, Tennessee, USA. CD4+ T cells were enriched by magnetic negative selection, after which naive cells were positively selected on CD45RA and the negative fraction was taken as the memory subset. Blood was collected by leukapheresis, and PBMCs were isolated by Ficoll-Histopaque density gradient centrifugation and then cryopreserved in liquid nitrogen vapor phase. Purity and quantity of every magnetically sorted T cell population were checked by analytical flow cytometry. Genomic DNA was isolated from every sorted fraction and measured by UV absorbance on a Nanodrop 2000c. Using the deep immunoSEQ assay, TCR CDR3 regions were amplified from genomic DNA by multiplex PCR. Extracted genomic DNA from each cell subset was distributed evenly across all wells of several immunoSEQ 96-well plates, and each plate was treated as a replicate. For sorted subsets, 200 to 250 ng of genomic DNA, equivalent to roughly 30,000 T cell genomes, went into each replicate PCR. The purified libraries were quantified using a Qubit 3.0 fluorometer, sized with a Bioanalyzer 2100, and then quantified again using the KAPA Library Quantification kit. Every immunoSEQ 96-well plate was sequenced on a dedicated single-read 150-cycle Illumina NextSeq 550 flow cell. On the authors' methods: Because the immunoSEQ output included only junctional sequences and no quality scores, the filtering could not be the same as the filtering used for full-length reads. Sequences were annotated with PyIR, a Python wrapper for IgBLAST v1.9, using IMGT germline references to assign V/J genes and CDR3. Reads were removed for weak V/J assignments (E-value above 1e-6), missing CDR3, stop codons, out-of-frame junctions, or ambiguous translated residues. V3J clonotypes were defined as sequences sharing the same inferred V gene, J gene, and CDR3 amino acid sequence. To compute the percentage overlap between repertoires, the number of shared unique clonotypes was divided by the size of the smaller repertoire. Three approaches were used to assess repertoire richness: RTK rarefaction, the Chao1 estimator, and Recon v2.1 estimates of unobserved clonotypes. OLGA was used to compute generation probabilities for all TCRbeta clonotypes that the gDNA method yielded from several donors. The immuneACCESS repertoire file appears here via TCRdb, limited to in-frame rearrangements. These files lack a portion of the clones; in checked studies, under half of the deficit traces to unresolved V genes, and the cause of the others is not known. The DNA gave D and trimming, while V, J and clone size come from that table. In all, the sample holds over 1.4 million clones, and about 96% of those were seen once. The biggest ten clones account for approximately 1% of the sample.

The specimen was naive CD4+ T cells sorted from blood. The meaning of the sample's cell subset or site label: CD45RA+ positively selected. The origin of this receptor is a man aged 25 to 40 in good health.

The CDR3 here reads CASSSTGFFGYTF. The sequence in DNA is TGTGCCAGCAGCAGCACAGGGTTCTTTGGCTACACCTTC. The sequence links TRBV7-2 to TRBJ1-2; a weak D assignment points to TRBD1 (6 bases agree). At the junction V is shortened by 5 bases and J by 7 bases, with 14 bases in between. The CDR3, from cysteine to phenylalanine, totals 13 residues. The read is trimmed to its CDR3 DNA, 39 bases read in frame from base 1. CDR1 SGHTA and CDR2 FQGNSA are derived from the germline V gene.